This TCR beta chain is from a study of radiotherapy plus CTLA-4 blockade in lung cancer (dated by TCRdb to the late 2010s). For the study in its entirety: Objective responses were observed in more than 15% of enrolled patients, and disease control was achieved in less than 40%. The study at large found these results: Increased serum interferon-beta after radiation, together with early dynamic changes in blood T cell clones, were reported to be the strongest predictors of response. TCR clones derived from tumors expanded in peripheral blood after treatment with radiotherapy and ipilimumab.

The study evaluated CTLA-4 blockade (ipilimumab) given together with focal radiation therapy in patients who had chemo-refractory metastatic non-small-cell lung cancer. V loses 2 bases, J loses 2 bases, and the germline ends lie 7 bases apart. Spanning cysteine to phenylalanine, the CDR3 consists of 14 amino acids. Only CDR3 DNA is held: 42 bases, read in frame from base 1. Via the germline V gene, CDR1 is SGHTA and CDR2 FQGNSA. The method behind the library was the immunoSEQ multiplex PCR assay. What TCRdb holds here is the immuneACCESS table cut down to in-frame rearrangements. Part of the clones is not present; checked against another copy, under half of the missing clones reflect an unresolved V gene, and the others are unexplained. The sample profile shows under 35,000 clones; 60% to 80% of them were found once. 4% to 5.5% of the sample rests with the top ten. With regard to this clone: What this receptor recognizes is not known. Nothing much larger sits one base from this clone, and base qualities are not available.

This specimen was peripheral blood, taken from a patient treated with radiotherapy plus ipilimumab. This clonotype was sampled from a human donor with non-small cell lung cancer whose response to radiotherapy plus ipilimumab could not be evaluated. Recombination linked TRBV7-2 to TRBJ2-1, with an unclear D gene assignment. For the CDR3, the sequence is CASSLLRTYNEQFF. Read as DNA, the sequence is TGTGCCAGCAGCTTACTCAGGACCTACAATGAGCAGTTCTTC.